Reported below is one T cell receptor beta chain. The antigen remains unidentified. In the same sample, other DNA sequences code for this CDR3. Treatment given: roughly 19 received Ad26.COV2.S at low or high dose, single or two shots; about five received placebo; per-sample allocation not given. Sampling was performed 63 days after the first vaccine or placebo injection. The CDR3 length is 12 residues. Germline V CDR1 and CDR2: SGHTA, FQGNSA. V dropped 6 bases and J dropped 6 bases, with 9 bases sitting between them. Method: immunoSEQ multiplex PCR; TCRdb's copy keeps in-frame clones and lacks some. The data hold around 450,000 clones, with over 75% observed a single time. The data were taken from a study of Ad26.COV2.S vaccination and SARS-CoV-2 variants. The study, taken as a whole, reports: Analytic work on TCR breadth and depth might have understated the full extent of total T cell responses. For non-spike TCRs, breadth in vaccine recipients resembled that in placebo recipients.

Source: peripheral blood, taken in a trial of Ad26.COV2.S vaccine versus placebo. The sequence derives from a person aged 18-60 years who received the Ad26.COV2.S COVID-19 vaccine or a placebo. The chain employs TRBV7-2 and TRBJ2-1, with a tentative D call TRBD1 (5 bases). The CDR3 protein is CASSSTGNEQFF. DNA of the CDR3: TGTGCCAGCAGTTCTACAGGCAATGAGCAGTTCTTC.